A single sample gave rise to the 16 T cell receptor beta chains below, sequenced in a study of blood T cell repertoires in COVID-19. The method was immunoSEQ multiplex PCR; TCRdb's version includes in-frame clones alone and lacks a portion of them. Here the sample spans 290,000 or so clones, about nine tenths being singletons. The sequencing input was PBMCs or T cells enriched from blood (not recorded which). The receptor source for this set is a woman younger than 35 who had recovered from COVID-19.

The rearrangement uses TRBV30 and TRBJ2-1; 8 bases agree with TRBD1. Per germline, CDR1 GTSNPN and CDR2 SVGIG (reference sequence). This CDR3 is 13 amino acids long. V trimming: 3 bases; J trimming: 8 bases; junction bases outside the gene matches: 6. The CDR3 coding sequence is TGTGCCTGGAGCCAGGGGGCGGGCCATGAGCAGTTCTTC. This sequence encodes CAWSQGAGHEQFF.

The genes are TRBV7-4 and TRBJ1-5; D not certain. The CDR3 totals 17 residues. CDR1 and CDR2 from the germline V gene are SGHVT and SQSDAQ. Deletions cut 5 bases from V and 0 bases from J, with 17 bases between. The CDR3 reads CASSGFQAQYSNQPQHF. The CDR3 bases are TGTGCCAGCAGCGGGTTCCAAGCGCAATATAGCAATCAGCCCCAGCATTTT.

The chain employs TRBV11-2 and TRBJ2-5, with TRBD2 matching over 8 bases. The CDR3 consists of 15 residues. CDR1 SGHAT and CDR2 FQNNGV come from the germline V gene. V gave up 5 bases and J gave up 2 bases; unmatched junction bases: 7. The CDR3 loop reads CASSSGTRKQETQYF. As DNA, the CDR3 is TGTGCCAGCAGCAGTGGGACTAGAAAGCAAGAGACCCAGTACTTC.

V and J are TRBV3-1 (or the pseudogene TRBV3-2) and TRBJ1-5, with D possibly being TRBD1 (5 bases). CDR1 LGHDT and CDR2 YNNKEL come from the germline V gene (reference sequence). CDR3 length: 14 residues. Trimming left V 3 bases short and J 5 bases short, with 11 bases between. Here the CDR3 reads CASSHGGSYQPQHF. The CDR3 nucleotides read TGTGCCAGCAGCCATGGGGGGAGTTATCAGCCCCAGCATTTT.

V gene TRBV7-9 combines with J gene TRBJ1-5; D may be TRBD1 (6 bases). Germline V gene lookup returns CDR1 SEHNR and CDR2 FQNEAQ (reference sequence). The CDR3 has 15 residues. With 1 base removed from V and 3 bases from J, the gap between germline ends came to 10 bases. CDR3 nucleotide sequence: TGTGCCAGCAGCTTAGGGTGGGGGCCCAATCAGCCCCAGCATTTT. Protein product: CASSLGWGPNQPQHF.

This clone is a singleton in its sample. The chain is built from TRBV6-5 and TRBJ1-2, with a tentative D call TRBD1 (5 bases). Germline values: CDR1 MNHEY, CDR2 SVGAGI. This CDR3 spans 12 amino acids. V shed 6 bases and J shed 8 bases, with 13 bases lying between them. CDR3 loop: CASSPTGDGYTF. Here the CDR3 DNA reads TGTGCCAGCAGCCCGACGGGGGACGGCTACACCTTC.

J is TRBJ1-2 and V is TRBV4-1; the D is unclear. This CDR3 comprises 17 residues. Germline CDR1 is MGHRA and CDR2 is YSYEKL. V was shortened by 0 bases and J by 4 bases, with 18 bases between the two germline ends. CDR3 sequence reads: CASSQEGPSGGIYGYTF. In DNA form, the CDR3 reads TGCGCCAGCAGCCAAGAGGGCCCTAGTGGAGGTATCTATGGCTACACCTTC.

The V gene is TRBV13, the J gene TRBJ1-6; TRBD1 aligns across 9 bases. The CDR3 runs 14 residues. Per germline, CDR1 PRHDT and CDR2 FYEKMQ (reference sequence). J lost 10 bases, V lost 3 bases, and 4 bases had no gene match. In DNA, the CDR3 is TGTGCCAGCAGCTTTGGGACAGGGAAATCACCCCTCCACTTT. Amino acids: CASSFGTGKSPLHF.

This chain connects TRBV7-6 to TRBJ1-2; tentatively, D is TRBD1 (6 bases). Germline CDR1 is SGHVS and CDR2 is FNYEAQ. Trimming removed 5 bases from V and 4 bases from J, with 14 bases in between. This CDR3 region has 14 residues. DNA of the CDR3: TGTGCCAGCAGCCCAGACCCGGACAGCTATGGCTACACCTTC. This sequence encodes CASSPDPDSYGYTF.

V usage is TRBV2 and J usage is TRBJ1-1, with a weak D call TRBD1 (5 bases). Germline CDR1 SNHLY, CDR2 FYNNEI. With 2 bases removed from V and 5 bases from J, the gap between germline ends came to 12 bases. This CDR3 comprises 14 residues. The CDR3 DNA follows: TGTGCCAGCAGTGAAAGGCGGGGGAGGACTGAAGCTTTCTTT. Its protein product is CASSERRGRTEAFF.

The rearrangement joins TRBV5-5 to TRBJ1-6, with 8 positions matching TRBD1. J gave up 8 bases and V 4 bases, and 8 bases lay outside the gene matches. The CDR3 has 15 amino acids. CDR1 is SGHKS, CDR2 YYEKEE, per germline (reference sequence). DNA of the CDR3: TGTGCCAGCAGCCCGGGACAGGCGGTCTATTCACCCCTCCACTTT. It specifies CASSPGQAVYSPLHF. Together with reference TRBV5-5 and TRBJ1-6, the CDR3 gives the full variable domain: DAGVTQSPTHLIKTRGQQVTLRCSPISGHKSVSWYQQVLGQGPQFIFQYYEKEERGRGNFPDRFSARQFPNYSSELNVNALLLGDSALYLCASSPGQAVYSPLHFGNGTRLTVT.

The V call is TRBV18, the J call TRBJ1-5; TRBD1 might be the D (5 bases). The CDR3 is 17 amino acids. Trimming took off 0 bases at V and 1 base at J, with 13 bases between the two ends. In germline, CDR1 is KGHSH, CDR2 LQKENI. CDR3 residues: CASSPPGGVLSNQPQHF. The CDR3 DNA sequence: TGTGCCAGCTCACCACCTGGGGGGGTATTGAGCAATCAGCCCCAGCATTTT. The full variable domain, rest sourced from reference TRBV18 and TRBJ1-5, is NAGVMQNPRHLVRRRGQEARLRCSPMKGHSHVYWYRQLPEEGLKFMVYLQKENIIDESGMPKERFSAEFPKEGPSILRIQQVVRGDSAAYFCASSPPGGVLSNQPQHFGDGTRLSIL.

This sequence joins TRBV3-1 (or the pseudogene TRBV3-2) and TRBJ1-2; D gene uncertain. The V end was cut by 4 bases, the J end by 7 bases, with 16 bases between. The germline gives CDR1 LGHDT, CDR2 YNNKEL (reference sequence). The CDR3 consists of 14 residues. The CDR3 nucleotides are TGTGCCAGCAGCCCAAATGGGCAGATGTCTGGCTACACCTTC. Translating it yields CASSPNGQMSGYTF.

This chain links TRBV6-5 with TRBJ1-5; 7 positions match TRBD1. The length of the CDR3 is 13 residues. J was trimmed by 2 bases and V by 8 bases; bases with no gene match: 3. CDR1 is MNHEY and CDR2 is SVGAGI in the germline V gene. CDR3 nucleotides: TGTGCCAGCGCCGGGACAGGCAATCAGCCCCAGCATTTT. Translating gives CASAGTGNQPQHF.

The sample holds one count of this clone. The J gene is TRBJ1-1, the V gene TRBV28; no reliable D call. The germline gives CDR1 MDHEN, CDR2 SYDVKM. V gave up 11 bases and J gave up 6 bases, with 13 bases separating them. CDR3 size: 11 residues. CDR3 amino acids: CACTGFAEAFF. Here the CDR3 DNA reads TGTGCCTGCACGGGGTTTGCTGAAGCTTTCTTT.

This sequence joins TRBV11-2 and TRBJ2-5; TRBD2 is a possible D gene (6 bases). V gave up 0 bases and J gave up 7 bases, with 15 bases separating them. The CDR3 length is 15 residues. The germline V gene encodes CDR1 SGHAT and CDR2 FQNNGV. CDR3 nucleotide sequence: TGTGCCAGCAGCTTAGAAGCGGTCCAAGCGGGGACCCAGTACTTC. Amino acids: CASSLEAVQAGTQYF.